This TCR beta chain was obtained from a study of blood T cell repertoires in COVID-19. Original processing methods: Using reference gene primer amplification, nucleated cell counts were estimated. Here immunoSEQ multiplex PCR was the method, and the copy in TCRdb shows in-frame clones only, minus some. The V and J calls and clone size were taken over from that table, and D and trimming were inferred from the DNA. The table has about 180,000 clones, approximately 83% seen once; the top ten hold about a tenth. The CDR3 loop spans 18 amino acids. Per germline, CDR1 KGHDR and CDR2 SFDVKD. The J segment lost 7 bases and the V segment lost 3 bases, leaving 9 bases of the junction unmatched.

This clonotype originated in a human donor with active or convalescent COVID-19. The donor label of this sample is uncertain. The gene calls are TRBV24-1 and TRBJ2-1, with 15 bases that match TRBD2. The sequenced sample consisted of peripheral blood. Written as DNA, the CDR3 is TGTGCCACCAGTGATCCTGGGACTAGCGGGGGGCTCGGGAATGAGCAGTTCTTC. Residues: CATSDPGTSGGLGNEQFF.